One and the same sample provided the 24 T cell receptor beta chains below, sequenced in a study of cytomegalovirus exposure and HLA in healthy donors. Repertoires were generated with immunoSEQ multiplex PCR, while TCRdb's copy carries only in-frame clones and drops some. The table shows some 170,000 clones, with 80% to 90% occurring only once. The sequenced sample was PBMCs. The receptors shown here come from a woman aged 25 to 39 in good health and CMV-seronegative.

In this sample, this clone turned up once. The chain is built from TRBV5-8 and TRBJ2-7, with D tentatively TRBD2 (6 bases). The V gene lost 5 bases and the J gene lost 3 bases, with 12 bases spanning the gap. CDR1 is SGHTS and CDR2 is YDEGEE in the germline V gene. This CDR3 region has 13 residues. In DNA, the CDR3 is TGTGCCAGCAGTCCCTTGGGGGGCTACGAGCAGTACTTC. It is translated as CASSPLGGYEQYF.

The chain links TRBV6-1 to TRBJ2-5, with TRBD2 matching over 10 bases. Germline trimming cut 5 bases from V and 1 base from J; bases unmatched to any gene: 4. The CDR3 is made up of 15 amino acids. Germline V CDR1 and CDR2: MNHNS, SASEGT. CDR3 in amino acids: CASSSTSGAQETQYF. Here the CDR3 DNA reads TGTGCCAGCAGTTCTACTAGCGGGGCCCAAGAGACCCAGTACTTC.

This clone is a singleton in its sample. This rearrangement joins TRBV7-9 to TRBJ1-3, with a possible D match to TRBD1 (5 bases). The V gene's germline CDR1 is SEHNR and CDR2 FQNEAQ (reference sequence). V shed 1 base and J shed 4 bases, with 8 bases lying between them. The CDR3 extends over 14 amino acids. CDR3 bases: TGTGCCAGCAGCTTAGGCAGGGTCGGAAACACCATATATTTT. Translating it yields CASSLGRVGNTIYF.

The gene calls are TRBV9 and TRBJ1-2; a weak D match, TRBD1 (5 bases). V was pared by 4 bases and J by 0 bases, with 19 bases between. Germline V gene data show CDR1 as SGDLS and CDR2 as YYNGEE. The CDR3 is 17 residues long. The CDR3 sequence: CASSPPLGGRTNYGYTF. The CDR3 DNA follows: TGTGCCAGCAGCCCACCGTTGGGGGGTAGGACTAACTATGGCTACACCTTC.

The chain recombines TRBV18 with TRBJ2-3, with D possibly matching TRBD1 (6 bases). V was trimmed by 6 bases and J by 5 bases, leaving 12 bases between them. The CDR3 consists of 13 residues. Germline loops: CDR1 KGHSH, CDR2 LQKENI. The CDR3 reads CASSLDSEDTQYF. As DNA, the CDR3 is TGTGCCAGCTCCCTGGACAGTGAAGATACGCAGTATTTT.

CDR3 bases: TGTGCCAGCAGCTTAGGGGTCGGGGAGACCCAGTACTTC. As protein: CASSLGVGETQYF. The chain uses TRBV7-2 and TRBJ2-5; no definite D call. Looked up from germline, CDR1 is SGHTA and CDR2 is FQGNSA. The V end lost 1 base, the J end lost 5 bases, and 8 bases lay between the germline ends. CDR3 length: 13 amino acids. The entire variable domain, with the rest obtained from reference TRBV7-2 and TRBJ2-5, is as follows: GAGVSQSPSNKVTEKGKDVELRCDPISGHTALYWYRQSLGQGLEFLIYFQGNSAPDKSGLPSDRFSAERTGGSVSTLTIQRTQQEDSAVYLCASSLGVGETQYFGPGTRLLVL.

This chain connects TRBV21-1 to TRBJ1-5. TRBV21-1 is deemed a pseudogene. The CDR3 contains 12 residues. The CDR3 DNA follows: TGTGCCAGCAGAGACGCGGAGCAGCCCCAGCATTTT. Amino acid sequence: CASRDAEQPQHF.

This sequence joins TRBV19 and TRBJ1-1; D uncertain. V was pared by 7 bases and J by 3 bases, with 6 bases between. This CDR3 is built from 11 residues. Germline assignment: CDR1 LNHDA and CDR2 SQIVND (reference sequence). CDR3 bases: TGTGCCAGTACAGAGGACACTGAAGCTTTCTTT. Translating gives CASTEDTEAFF.

The CDR3 sequence: CSVLGDRANTGELFF. For the CDR3, the DNA is TGCAGCGTTTTAGGGGACAGGGCGAACACCGGGGAGCTGTTTTTT. The chain combines TRBV29-1 with TRBJ2-2; 9 positions agree with TRBD1. Germline CDR1 is SQVTM and CDR2 is ANQGSEA. V lost 5 bases, J lost 0 bases, and 4 bases stayed unmatched. The CDR3 sequence is 15 residues long.

This chain connects TRBV27 to TRBJ1-2; D is unclear. V dropped 3 bases and J dropped 3 bases, with 11 bases sitting between them. Per germline, CDR1 MNHEY and CDR2 SMNVEV (reference sequence). The CDR3 extends over 14 amino acids. DNA of the CDR3: TGTGCCAGCAGTTTGTCTATCACAGACTATGGCTACACCTTC. Encoded protein: CASSLSITDYGYTF.

The V gene is TRBV7-6, the J gene TRBJ1-5; maybe TRBD1 (5 bases). CDR3 length: 15 amino acids. Trimming stripped 2 bases from V and 2 bases from J, with 10 bases between. CDR1 SGHVS and CDR2 FNYEAQ come from the germline V gene. The CDR3 DNA reads TGTGCCAGCAGCTTACGGTTAGGGGGCAATCAGCCCCAGCATTTT. Translating it yields CASSLRLGGNQPQHF.

The chain carries TRBV27 and TRBJ1-1; no clear D. Trimming stripped 4 bases from V and 5 bases from J, with 11 bases between. Germline V gene sequence: CDR1 MNHEY, CDR2 SMNVEV (reference sequence). This CDR3 contains 13 residues. The CDR3 bases are TGTGCCAGCAGTTGGGCAGTAACAACTGAAGCTTTCTTT. Translating it yields CASSWAVTTEAFF.

CDR3 sequence: CASSDGTGEETQYF. The CDR3 DNA follows: TGTGCCAGCAGTGACGGGACAGGGGAAGAGACCCAGTACTTC. The chain joins TRBV2 to TRBJ2-5; 10 positions match TRBD1. This CDR3 has 14 amino acids. Trimming cost V 3 bases and J 3 bases; bases outside gene matches: 1. CDR1 SNHLY and CDR2 FYNNEI come from the germline V gene.

The chain uses TRBV6-5 and TRBJ1-2, with D possibly TRBD1 on 5 matching bases. Between the trimmed V and J ends, which lost 0 bases and 7 bases, there was a span of 15 bases. Germline CDR1 is MNHEY and CDR2 is SVGAGI. The CDR3 sequence is 15 residues long. The CDR3 here is CASSYSTRGGVGYTF. The CDR3 nucleotides read TGTGCCAGCAGTTACTCGACTCGCGGGGGGGTTGGCTACACCTTC.

The chain joins TRBV5-5 to TRBJ1-1, with D maybe TRBD1 (5 bases). This CDR3 comprises 14 residues. Germline V gene lookup returns CDR1 SGHKS and CDR2 YYEKEE (reference sequence). Trimming stripped 1 base from V and 6 bases from J, with 13 bases between. In nucleotides, the CDR3 is TGTGCCAGCAGCTTGTTGGGTAAGGGGTCTGAAGCTTTCTTT. Its protein is CASSLLGKGSEAFF.

V is TRBV7-9 and J is TRBJ2-7; TRBD2 might be the D (6 bases). The germline gives CDR1 SEHNR, CDR2 FQNEAQ (reference sequence). This CDR3 has 13 amino acids. V lost 5 bases and J 4 bases, leaving 12 bases between the germline ends. This CDR3 is CASSPGGAYEQYF. The CDR3 nucleotides are TGTGCCAGCAGCCCCGGCGGGGCTTACGAGCAGTACTTC.

The chain has TRBV10-3 and TRBJ2-3; TRBD1 agrees at 7 bases. From germline, CDR1 is ENHRY and CDR2 SYGVKD. The CDR3 loop spans 11 amino acids. Germline trimming cut 10 bases from V and 9 bases from J; bases unmatched to any gene: 7. CDR3 nucleotides: TGTGCCACGACAGGGACCGAGACGCAGTATTTT. It encodes CATTGTETQYF.

This chain links TRBV27 with TRBJ1-2; D is uncertain. From germline, CDR1 is MNHEY and CDR2 SMNVEV (reference sequence). The CDR3 runs 15 residues. V shed 7 bases and J shed 4 bases, with 19 bases lying between them. The CDR3 DNA reads as TGTGCCAGCACCGAGGGCTTCAACGAGGGCTATGGCTACACCTTC. This translates into CASTEGFNEGYGYTF.

The rearrangement uses TRBV6-1 and TRBJ2-3; 8 nucleotides match TRBD2. Germline V CDR1 and CDR2: MNHNS, SASEGT. The V gene end was trimmed by 10 bases and the J gene end by 3 bases; junction bases not matched to a gene: 9. The CDR3 consists of 14 residues. CDR3 region: CATIAGTLTDTQYF. CDR3 bases: TGTGCCACGATAGCGGGGACCCTGACAGATACGCAGTATTTT.

DNA for the CDR3: TGTGCCAGCTCATTTTCCGGGACATCCAACACTGAAGCTTTCTTT. Translated: CASSFSGTSNTEAFF. The chain uses TRBV18 and TRBJ1-1; tentative D call: TRBD1 (6 bases). V shed 5 bases and J shed 2 bases, with 15 bases lying between them. This CDR3 contains 15 residues. From germline, CDR1 is KGHSH and CDR2 LQKENI.

The rearrangement uses TRBV4-1 and TRBJ1-2, with a weak D call TRBD1 (6 bases). Germline V gene lookup returns CDR1 MGHRA and CDR2 YSYEKL. Trimming left V 0 bases short and J 5 bases short, with 25 bases between. This CDR3 is built from 19 residues. CDR3 coding DNA: TGCGCCAGCAGCCAAGAAGGGCGGGGGGCGTTCGTTCCCGGTTATGGCTACACCTTC. The encoded protein is CASSQEGRGAFVPGYGYTF.

The V and J genes are TRBV6-5 and TRBJ1-2, with D maybe TRBD1 (6 bases). V was shortened by 5 bases and J by 0 bases, with 10 bases between the two germline ends. Germline-derived CDR1 and CDR2 are MNHEY and SVGAGI. The CDR3 has 14 residues. The CDR3 loop reads CASSNTGSNYGYTF. The CDR3 coding sequence is TGTGCCAGCAGTAACACAGGGTCTAACTATGGCTACACCTTC.

This clone was detected only a few times. The V gene is TRBV29-1, the J gene TRBJ1-1; weak D call: TRBD1 (5 bases). Trimming cost V 5 bases and J 2 bases, with 15 bases left between them. Germline loops: CDR1 SQVTM, CDR2 ANQGSEA. The CDR3 is 14 amino acids. CDR3 DNA: TGCAGCGTTAGAGGTGGGGGGATAAACACTGAAGCTTTCTTT. Translating gives CSVRGGGINTEAFF. Full variable domain (remainder filled in from reference TRBV29-1 and TRBJ1-1): SAVISQKPSRDICQRGTSLTIQCQVDSQVTMMFWYRQQPGQSLTLIATANQGSEATYESGFVIDKFPISRPNLTFSTLTVSNMSPEDSSIYLCSVRGGGINTEAFFGQGTRLTVV.

The gene calls are TRBV28 and TRBJ2-7, with D maybe TRBD1 (5 bases). Germline-derived CDR1 and CDR2 are MDHEN and SYDVKM. This CDR3 region has 14 residues. Trimming cost V 1 base and J 2 bases, with 9 bases left between them. CDR3 amino acids: CASSLLGLTYEQYF. In DNA form, the CDR3 reads TGTGCCAGCAGTTTATTGGGGCTTACCTACGAGCAGTACTTC.